Below are 3 T cell receptor beta chains sequenced from a single sample in a study of blood T cell repertoires in COVID-19 (dated by TCRdb to about 2020). Library method: the immunoSEQ multiplex PCR assay. TCRdb stores this immuneACCESS table with in-frame sequences only. Part of the clones is absent; in the studies checked, under half of the shortfall reflects unresolved V genes, and no reason is known for the rest. The sample table lists 85,000 to 130,000 clones, about 86% of them with a count of one. 2% to 3% of the sample rests with the top ten. Sequenced input: PBMCs or T cells enriched from blood (not recorded which). The receptors were gathered from a woman aged 45 to 65 who had recovered from COVID-19.

The chain carries TRBV11-2 and TRBJ2-7; D perhaps matches TRBD2 (7 bases). V dropped 4 bases and J dropped 2 bases, with 15 bases sitting between them. This CDR3 has 15 amino acids. Germline CDR1 and CDR2: SGHAT and FQNNGV. CDR3 loop: CASSSPRGQTYEQYF. CDR3 bases: TGTGCCAGCAGCTCCCCGCGGGGGCAGACCTACGAGCAGTACTTC.

The V call is TRBV18, the J call TRBJ1-1; D possibly corresponds to TRBD1 (5 bases). Trimming shortened V by 0 bases and J by 1 base, and 9 bases separated the two germline ends. This CDR3 is 15 amino acids long. Germline assignment: CDR1 KGHSH and CDR2 LQKENI. CDR3 in amino acids: CASSPPTAQNTEAFF. Here the CDR3 DNA reads TGTGCCAGCTCACCACCGACAGCACAGAACACTGAAGCTTTCTTT.

This chain connects TRBV6-5 to TRBJ1-2, with 7 bases lining up with TRBD1. V lost 5 bases and J lost 6; bases outside the gene matches: 6. Germline loops: CDR1 MNHEY, CDR2 SVGAGI. The CDR3 has 13 residues. In nucleotides, the CDR3 is TGTGCCAGCAGTATTACAGGGGCGAATGGCTACACCTTC. It encodes CASSITGANGYTF.